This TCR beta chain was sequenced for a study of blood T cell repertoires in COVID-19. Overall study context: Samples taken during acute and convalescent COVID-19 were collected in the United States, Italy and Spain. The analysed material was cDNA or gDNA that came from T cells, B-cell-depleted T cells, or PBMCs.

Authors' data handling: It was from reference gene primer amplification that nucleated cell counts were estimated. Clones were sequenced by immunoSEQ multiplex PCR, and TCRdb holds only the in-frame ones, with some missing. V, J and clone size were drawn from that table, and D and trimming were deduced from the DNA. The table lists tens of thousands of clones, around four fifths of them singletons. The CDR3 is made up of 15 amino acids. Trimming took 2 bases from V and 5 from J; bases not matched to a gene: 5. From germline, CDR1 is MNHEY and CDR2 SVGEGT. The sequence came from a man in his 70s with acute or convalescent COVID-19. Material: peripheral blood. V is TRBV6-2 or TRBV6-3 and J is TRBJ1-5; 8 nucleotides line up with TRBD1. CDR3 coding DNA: TGTGCCAGCAGTTACAGAGGACAGGGATATCAGCCCCAGCATTTT. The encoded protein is CASSYRGQGYQPQHF.